The next 14 T cell receptor beta chains were all read from a single sample in a study of cytomegalovirus exposure and HLA in healthy donors. Amplification used 60 Vbeta primers and 13 Jbeta primers. Clones were read by immunoSEQ multiplex PCR, and TCRdb kept only the in-frame ones, dropping some. The repertoire consists of 120,000 to 150,000 clones, with around 78% occurring once and the leading ten covering 3%. The sequencing sample was made of PBMCs. These receptors were obtained from a man aged 35 to 55 in good health and CMV-seropositive.

The gene calls are TRBV9 and TRBJ2-3, with D maybe TRBD2 (5 bases). Germline V gene data show CDR1 as SGDLS and CDR2 as YYNGEE. The V end lost 2 bases, the J end lost 7 bases, and 14 bases lay between the germline ends. The CDR3 sequence is 14 residues long. CDR3 in amino acids: CASSVSAEVYTQYF. The CDR3 DNA is TGTGCCAGCAGCGTTTCCGCGGAGGTATATACGCAGTATTTT.

V is TRBV7-6 and J is TRBJ1-1, with 9 nucleotides matching TRBD1. This CDR3 has 15 residues. The V gene's germline CDR1 is SGHVS and CDR2 FNYEAQ. J gave up 4 bases and V 0 bases, and 3 bases lay outside the gene matches. The CDR3 here is CASSLAGTGSTEAFF. In DNA form, the CDR3 reads TGTGCCAGCAGCTTAGCGGGGACAGGGAGCACTGAAGCTTTCTTT.

The chain links TRBV2 to TRBJ1-2, with 9 nucleotides matching TRBD1. CDR1 SNHLY and CDR2 FYNNEI come from the germline V gene. This CDR3 has 14 amino acids. The junction had 4 bases not matched to a gene; V was cut back by 4 bases and J by 4 bases. CDR3 sequence: CASSGDRVGYGYTF. CDR3 sequence (DNA): TGTGCCAGCAGTGGGGACAGGGTGGGCTATGGCTACACCTTC.

The chain links TRBV28 to TRBJ2-2; D remains unclear. V lost 3 bases and J 4 bases, leaving 9 bases between the germline ends. Germline V gene data show CDR1 as MDHEN and CDR2 as SYDVKM. This CDR3 is built from 14 residues. In DNA form, the CDR3 reads TGTGCCAGCAGTTTTGGGCAGAGCACCGGGGAGCTGTTTTTT. Translated: CASSFGQSTGELFF.

CDR3 coding DNA: TGTGCCAGCAGCTTGGGACTAGCGGACTCCCGGGAGACCCAGTACTTC. Amino acids: CASSLGLADSRETQYF. This chain uses TRBV11-3 with TRBJ2-5; 11 bases fit TRBD2. The CDR3 has 16 amino acids. Per germline, CDR1 SGHNT and CDR2 YENEEA. After removal of 3 bases from V and 5 bases from J, the junction contained 8 bases not matched to a gene. Filled out from reference TRBV11-3 and TRBJ2-5, the complete variable domain reads EAGVVQSPRYKIIEKKQPVAFWCNPISGHNTLYWYLQNLGQGPELLIRYENEEAVDDSQLPKDRFSAERLKGVDSTLKIQPAELGDSAVYLCASSLGLADSRETQYFGPGTRLLVL.

This clone occurred a few times. The chain joins TRBV25-1 to TRBJ2-5; D call uncertain. Germline V gives CDR1 MGHDK, CDR2 SYGVNS. This CDR3 has 13 residues. V was trimmed by 4 bases and J by 3 bases, leaving 9 bases between them. DNA for the CDR3: TGTGCCAGCAGTGTATCCAGTAAAGAGACCCAGTACTTC. It translates to CASSVSSKETQYF.

This chain links TRBV28 with TRBJ1-2; the D gene is possibly TRBD1 (6 bases). CDR3 length equals 13 residues. Germline V lookup: CDR1 MDHEN, CDR2 SYDVKM. V was cut by 1 base and J by 4 bases, with 7 bases left in between. In DNA, the CDR3 is TGTGCCAGCAGTTTATTGGACAGCTATGGCTACACCTTC. Protein sequence: CASSLLDSYGYTF.

This rearrangement joins TRBV7-2 to TRBJ1-3, with 8 nucleotides matching TRBD1. The germline V gene has CDR1 SGHTA and CDR2 FQGNSA. V lost 5 bases and J lost 0; bases outside the gene matches: 3. The CDR3 has 15 amino acids. The CDR3 sequence: CASSLQGASGNTIYF. In DNA form, the CDR3 reads TGTGCCAGCAGCCTGCAGGGGGCCTCTGGAAACACCATATATTTT.

In this sample, this clone turned up once. J is TRBJ2-1 and V is TRBV28; D may be TRBD2 (6 bases). The germline CDR1 and CDR2 sequences are MDHEN and SYDVKM. This CDR3 is 17 amino acids long. The ends were cut back, 6 bases at V and 1 base at J, with 19 bases in the middle. This CDR3 reads CASSFAPGGMSYNEQFF. The CDR3 DNA sequence: TGTGCCAGCAGCTTCGCCCCGGGCGGGATGTCCTACAATGAGCAGTTCTTC.

The rearrangement joins TRBV6-1 to TRBJ2-7, with TRBD2 matching 13 bases. V gave up 2 bases and J gave up 3 bases; unmatched junction bases: 10. Germline CDR1 reads MNHNS; CDR2 reads SASEGT. The CDR3 is 18 residues long. CDR3 DNA sequence: TGTGCCAGCAGTGAAACGCACCCCGGGACTAGCGGGATCTACGAGCAGTACTTC. Its protein product is CASSETHPGTSGIYEQYF.

The chain recombines TRBV6-5 with TRBJ1-1, with 7 bases lining up with TRBD1. Trimming removed 6 bases from V and 5 bases from J; junction bases left unmatched: 6. The CDR3 sequence is 13 residues long. Germline V gene sequence: CDR1 MNHEY, CDR2 SVGAGI. The CDR3 loop is CASRLQGRTEAFF. DNA of the CDR3: TGTGCCAGCAGGCTACAGGGGCGTACTGAAGCTTTCTTT.

V gene TRBV29-1 combines with J gene TRBJ2-5; D ambiguous. The germline V gene has CDR1 SQVTM and CDR2 ANQGSEA. This CDR3 comprises 12 residues. V lost 3 bases, J lost 5 bases, and 10 bases lay in between. DNA for the CDR3: TGCAGCGTTGAGCGTGCCAGGGAGACCCAGTACTTC. Its protein is CSVERARETQYF.

The chain has TRBV2 and TRBJ1-1; maybe TRBD1 (6 bases). The CDR3 totals 13 residues. Trimming removed 4 bases at V and 10 bases at J, with 16 bases between. CDR1 SNHLY and CDR2 FYNNEI come from the germline V gene. This CDR3 is CASSGGGQRVAFF. The CDR3 DNA sequence: TGTGCCAGCAGTGGTGGTGGACAGCGTGTAGCTTTCTTT.

The chain has TRBV7-8 and TRBJ2-7, with TRBD2 as a possible D gene (5 bases). Looked up from germline, CDR1 is SGHVS and CDR2 is FQNEAQ. Trimming left V 2 bases short and J 1 base short, with 21 bases between. The CDR3 is made up of 18 amino acids. The CDR3 loop is CASSLNSGESSKSYEQYF. The CDR3, as DNA: TGTGCCAGCAGCTTAAACAGCGGCGAATCTTCTAAATCCTACGAGCAGTACTTC.